This T cell receptor beta chain was found in a study of cytomegalovirus exposure and HLA in healthy donors. Whole-study findings and limits: It has been reported that TCR beta sequences accurately predicted the HLA-A and HLA-B alleles of most subjects. Indistinguishable V segments, including TRBV6-2 and TRBV6-3, were excluded.

Note on this clone: The antigen is unknown.

V lost 0 bases, J lost 8 bases, and 10 bases stayed unmatched. The length of the CDR3 is 15 residues. Germline V CDR1 and CDR2: SGHNT, YYREEE (reference sequence). The study ran its PCR with 60 Vbeta and 13 Jbeta primers. Method: immunoSEQ multiplex PCR; TCRdb's copy keeps in-frame clones and lacks some. The sample lists roughly 170,000 clones; 82% were seen once. The TCR sequence derives from a male donor in good health and CMV-seronegative. The material sequenced was PBMCs. V usage is TRBV5-4 and J usage is TRBJ1-2; the match to TRBD1 covers 7 bases. The CDR3 protein is CASSLETGLQRGYTF. As DNA, the CDR3 is TGTGCCAGCAGCTTGGAGACAGGGTTGCAGAGAGGCTACACCTTC.